This T cell receptor (beta chain) stems from a study of blood T cell repertoires in COVID-19. This CDR3 has 14 amino acids. CDR1 is SGHNT, CDR2 YYREEE, per germline (reference sequence). Trimming removed 5 bases from V and 6 bases from J, with 12 bases in between. Methods used by the authors: Nucleated cell number was recorded as an estimate derived from reference gene primer amplification. Sequencing used immunoSEQ multiplex PCR; TCRdb keeps in-frame clones, though not all of them. Clone size and V and J calls were adopted from that table, with D and trimming inferred from the DNA. The data hold some 50,000 clones, with around four fifths observed a single time.

The sequence derives from an elderly woman with acute or convalescent COVID-19. The chain uses TRBV5-4 and TRBJ1-6; no clear D. Sequencing was carried out using peripheral blood. In DNA, the CDR3 is TGTGCCAGCAGAAAGGTATCGGGTAATTCACCCCTCCACTTT. Residues: CASRKVSGNSPLHF.